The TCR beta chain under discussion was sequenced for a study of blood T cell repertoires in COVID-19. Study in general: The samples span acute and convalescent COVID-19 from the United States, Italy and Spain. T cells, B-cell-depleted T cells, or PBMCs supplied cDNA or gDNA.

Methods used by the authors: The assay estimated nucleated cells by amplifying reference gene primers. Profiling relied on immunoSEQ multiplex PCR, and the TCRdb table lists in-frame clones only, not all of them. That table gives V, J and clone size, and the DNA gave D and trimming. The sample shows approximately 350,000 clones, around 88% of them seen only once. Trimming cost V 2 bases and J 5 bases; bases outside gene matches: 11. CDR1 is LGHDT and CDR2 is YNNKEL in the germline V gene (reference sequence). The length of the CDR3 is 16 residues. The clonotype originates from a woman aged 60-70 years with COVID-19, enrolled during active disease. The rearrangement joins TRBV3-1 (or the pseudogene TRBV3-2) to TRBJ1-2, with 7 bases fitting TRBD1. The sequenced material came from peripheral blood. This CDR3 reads CASSQSYVGQIYGYTF. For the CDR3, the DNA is TGTGCCAGCAGCCAATCATACGTGGGACAGATTTATGGCTACACCTTC.